This record concerns one T cell receptor delta chain sequence. The antigen is unknown. This sample is drawn from a study of Vδ1+ human thymocytes. The study's findings and limits: Highly polyclonal TRG and TRD repertoires with Gaussian CDR3 length distributions appeared in thymus. The authors advised highly purified populations and single-cell validation. Around 18% of thymic delta-chain sequences were Vdelta2, with few Vdelta3, unlike blood Vdelta1+ controls.

The sorted cells were CD3+ Vdelta1+ Vdelta2- thymocytes from alphabeta-depleted thymus. Between about 97% and 99.6% of sorted thymocytes were Vdelta1+. Sequences come from RNA converted to cDNA by reverse transcription. Pooled V-gene forward primers with one constant-region reverse primer generated the CDR3 amplicons by multiplex PCR. TCRdb processed the multiplex PCR reads again with the CATT caller. The sample records 70,000 to 90,000 delta-chain clones, around 35% being singletons. Trimming cost V 0 bases and J 0 bases, with 17 bases left between them. The CDR3 consists of 18 residues. Looked up from germline, CDR1 is TSWWSYY and CDR2 is QGS.

The gene calls are TRDV1 and TRDJ1; maybe TRDD3 (6 bases). This clonotype originated in a boy under three years old who had congenital heart surgery. Specimen: Vdelta1+ gamma-delta thymocytes from the thymus. Subset denoted: FACS-sorted CD3+ TCRalphabeta- TCRVdelta1+ TCRVdelta2- thymocytes. The CDR3 bases are TGTGCTCTTGGGGAACTAGACAAACTGGGTCGGTACACCGATAAACTCATCTTT. Protein sequence: CALGELDKLGRYTDKLIF.